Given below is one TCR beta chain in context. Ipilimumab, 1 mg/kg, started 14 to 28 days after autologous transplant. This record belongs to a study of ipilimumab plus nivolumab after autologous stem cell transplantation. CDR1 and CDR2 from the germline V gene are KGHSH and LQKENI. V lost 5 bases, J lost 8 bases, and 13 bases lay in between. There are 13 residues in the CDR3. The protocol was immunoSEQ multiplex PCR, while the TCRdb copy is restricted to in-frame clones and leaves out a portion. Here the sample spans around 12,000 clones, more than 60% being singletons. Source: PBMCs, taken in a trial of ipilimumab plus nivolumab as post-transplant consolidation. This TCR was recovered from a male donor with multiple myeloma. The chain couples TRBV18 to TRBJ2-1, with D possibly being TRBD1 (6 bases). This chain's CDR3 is CASSAVGGDEQFF. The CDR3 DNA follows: TGTGCCAGCTCAGCTGTAGGGGGAGATGAGCAGTTCTTC.